This TCR beta chain was profiled in a study of Graves' ophthalmopathy and Graves' hyperthyroidism. Turning to the study itself: Sampling took place at initial diagnosis, with peripheral blood obtained before any treatment. The study's findings and limits: As the model predicted ophthalmopathy progression, it achieved a sensitivity of 55% to 71% and a specificity of about 72%. The majority of expanded thyroid clonotypes above 0.001 frequency also occurred in blood.

The sample holds many counts of this clonotype. The target antigen is unknown. RNA served as the template for amplifying TCR beta CDR3 regions. Following a first-round RT-PCR that used HTBI primers, a second-round multiplex PCR was carried out. Via MiXCR, TCRdb re-called the multiplex PCR reads, giving one row per CDR3 protein. The sample lists approximately 640,000 distinct CDR3 sequences, just over 40% occurring once. Roughly 10 ml of fresh blood yielded the PBMCs by density gradient. CDR1 and CDR2 from the germline V gene are SQVTM and ANQGSEA. The CDR3 extends over 12 amino acids. Trimming left V 7 bases short and J 3 bases short, with 12 bases between.

V gene TRBV29-1 combines with J gene TRBJ1-1, with a tentative D call TRBD1 (5 bases). Sequenced material: peripheral blood. The receptor's source is an adult man with Graves' ophthalmopathy. CDR3 sequence reads: CSGRVGDTEAFF. The CDR3 nucleotides are TGCAGCGGCAGGGTTGGGGACACTGAAGCTTTCTTT.